Below are 29 T cell receptor beta chains sequenced from a single sample in a study of cytomegalovirus exposure and HLA in healthy donors. The PCR ran on 60 Vbeta and 13 Jbeta primers. Assay: immunoSEQ multiplex PCR; the TCRdb copy retains only in-frame clones and omits some. This table has 200,000 to 250,000 clones, about 85% appearing once. Sequencing was performed on PBMCs. Source of these receptors: a girl between 2 and 10 years old in good health and CMV-seronegative.

The V and J genes are TRBV2 and TRBJ2-7, with D possibly being TRBD2 (5 bases). Trimming cost V 5 bases and J 2 bases, with 13 bases left between them. CDR1 SNHLY and CDR2 FYNNEI come from the germline V gene. This CDR3 spans 14 amino acids. The CDR3 region is CASSLSEYAYEQYF. The CDR3 nucleotides are TGTGCCAGCAGTCTTAGCGAATACGCCTACGAGCAGTACTTC. Together with reference TRBV2 and TRBJ2-7, the CDR3 gives the full variable domain: EPEVTQTPSHQVTQMGQEVILRCVPISNHLYFYWYRQILGQKVEFLVSFYNNEISEKSEIFDDQFSVERPDGSNFTLKIRSTKLEDSAMYFCASSLSEYAYEQYFGPGTRLTVT.

This sequence joins TRBV11-2 and TRBJ2-5, with D possibly TRBD1 on 5 matching bases. The CDR3 consists of 18 residues. Germline assignment: CDR1 SGHAT and CDR2 FQNNGV. V was trimmed by 5 bases and J by 0 bases, leaving 22 bases between them. The CDR3 region is CASSPAGLDTRYQETQYF. The CDR3 nucleotides are TGTGCCAGCAGCCCCGCCGGCCTGGACACCCGATACCAAGAGACCCAGTACTTC.

The chain recombines TRBV25-1 with TRBJ2-1, with 11 bases lining up with TRBD1. Germline lookup yields CDR1 MGHDK and CDR2 SYGVNS. This CDR3 has 15 amino acids. V shed 3 bases and J 10 bases; nucleotides not matched to a gene: 8. The CDR3 spells CASSDLRDRGGEQFF. The CDR3 nucleotides are TGTGCCAGCAGTGATCTCCGGGACAGGGGGGGCGAGCAGTTCTTC.

V and J are TRBV7-6 and TRBJ2-1, with 7 bases identical to TRBD2. Germline V CDR1 and CDR2: SGHVS, FNYEAQ. CDR3 length: 16 amino acids. Unmatched junction bases numbered 4, after V lost 0 bases and J lost 2 bases. The CDR3 loop is CASSLAGGRAYNEQFF. The DNA of the CDR3 is TGTGCCAGCAGCTTAGCTGGGGGGAGGGCCTACAATGAGCAGTTCTTC.

This chain joins TRBV6-1 and TRBJ2-5; 9 bases match TRBD2. The J call may not be correct, given that the DNA end is closer to TRBJ2-7. CDR3 length: 14 amino acids. CDR1 is MNHNS, CDR2 SASEGT, per germline. CDR3: CASSVSGGSYEQYF. As DNA, the CDR3 is TGTGCCAGCAGTGTTAGCGGGGGTTCCTACGAGCAGTACTTC.

The rearrangement links TRBV5-4 to TRBJ2-5; 9 nucleotides match TRBD2. The CDR3 spans 16 residues. Per the germline V gene, CDR1 is SGHNT and CDR2 is YYREEE (reference sequence). Trimming cost V 2 bases and J 5 bases; bases outside gene matches: 10. The DNA for the CDR3 is TGTGCCAGCAGCTTTCAGGGCGGGGGGGCGTGGGAGACCCAGTACTTC. Encoded protein: CASSFQGGGAWETQYF.

This clone is a singleton in its sample. The rearrangement uses TRBV2 and TRBJ2-4; D is possibly TRBD1 (6 bases). The CDR3 has 13 amino acids. V lost 7 bases to trimming and J lost 4 bases, with 11 bases between them. CDR1 SNHLY and CDR2 FYNNEI come from the germline V gene. CDR3 sequence (DNA): TGTGCCAGCAATAAGGGGGAAAAAAACATTCAGTACTTC. Amino acids: CASNKGEKNIQYF.

This clone was recorded a few times. V usage is TRBV11-3 and J usage is TRBJ1-6; TRBD1 might be the D (6 bases). Trimming stripped 5 bases from V and 6 bases from J, with 11 bases between. The CDR3 is 14 residues long. Germline lookup yields CDR1 SGHNT and CDR2 YENEEA. CDR3 residues: CASSPGHINSPLHF. CDR3 coding DNA: TGTGCCAGCAGCCCGGGACATATTAATTCACCCCTCCACTTT.

J is TRBJ1-5 and V is TRBV7-9, with TRBD1 matching over 8 bases. There are 16 residues in the CDR3. J was trimmed by 0 bases and V by 5 bases; bases with no gene match: 6. The germline V gene encodes CDR1 SEHNR and CDR2 FQNEAQ (reference sequence). Here the CDR3 reads CASSPQTGDSNQPQHF. As DNA, the CDR3 is TGTGCCAGCAGCCCTCAGACAGGGGATAGCAATCAGCCCCAGCATTTT.

V is TRBV6-5 and J is TRBJ1-2, with TRBD1 matching 12 bases. Trimming removed 8 bases from V and 8 bases from J; junction bases left unmatched: 3. In germline, CDR1 is MNHEY, CDR2 SVGAGI. The CDR3 runs to 12 residues. The CDR3 nucleotides read TGTGCCAGCGGGGACAGGGGGCGGGGCTACACCTTC. Translated: CASGDRGRGYTF.

The genes are TRBV6-6 and TRBJ2-2, with a tentative D call TRBD1 (5 bases). The germline CDR1 and CDR2 sequences are MNHNY and SVGAGI (reference sequence). The CDR3 has 14 amino acids. V was clipped by 6 bases and J by 6 bases, with 14 bases between them. The CDR3 here is CASRSTSGSGELFF. In nucleotides, the CDR3 is TGTGCCAGCAGATCGACTTCAGGGTCCGGGGAGCTGTTTTTT.

V usage is TRBV6-5 and J usage is TRBJ1-2; TRBD1 might be the D (5 bases). Per germline, CDR1 MNHEY and CDR2 SVGAGI. With 6 bases removed from V and 3 bases from J, the gap between germline ends came to 17 bases. This CDR3 has 15 amino acids. CDR3 sequence: CASSHRQWGDYGYTF. CDR3 coding DNA: TGTGCCAGCAGCCATCGACAGTGGGGGGACTATGGCTACACCTTC.

The chain uses TRBV7-9 and TRBJ2-5; unclear D gene. Germline values: CDR1 SEHNR, CDR2 FQNEAQ (reference sequence). Between the trimmed V and J ends, which lost 6 bases and 2 bases, there was a span of 16 bases. The CDR3 loop spans 15 amino acids. The CDR3 loop reads CASSTDLGPQETQYF. The DNA of the CDR3 is TGTGCCAGCAGTACCGATCTAGGCCCTCAAGAGACCCAGTACTTC.

The chain employs TRBV12-2 and TRBJ2-5; TRBD1, the table's D call, lacks a check against the DNA. TRBV12-2 is flagged as a pseudogene. The CDR3 is 19 residues long. The CDR3 DNA reads as TGTGCAAGTCGCTTAGCGCTAATGGGACAGGGAAGAGGGCGAGAGACCCAGTACTTC. Encoded protein: CASRLALMGQGRGRETQYF.

This chain connects TRBV6-5 to TRBJ1-1, with TRBD1 as a possible D gene (5 bases). V was clipped by 0 bases and J by 5 bases, with 7 bases between them. Germline CDR1 is MNHEY and CDR2 is SVGAGI. The CDR3 contains 13 residues. The CDR3 coding sequence is TGTGCCAGCAGTTACTCGGGGCCGACTGAAGCTTTCTTT. It encodes CASSYSGPTEAFF.

V and J are TRBV7-6 and TRBJ2-7; 12 bases match TRBD2. The trim removed 5 bases at V and 3 bases at J, leaving 17 bases unmatched. This CDR3 spans 19 amino acids. Germline-derived CDR1 and CDR2 are SGHVS and FNYEAQ. CDR3 nucleotides: TGTGCCAGCAGCCCCCTGACTAGCGGGAGCACGCTGGGCCGCTACGAGCAGTACTTC. It encodes CASSPLTSGSTLGRYEQYF.

V is TRBV9 and J is TRBJ2-1; D call uncertain. V was trimmed by 10 bases and J by 0 bases, leaving 17 bases between them. The germline V gene encodes CDR1 SGDLS and CDR2 YYNGEE. CDR3 size: 15 residues. CDR3 nucleotide sequence: TGTGCCGGTTCTCCGGGTCTACACTCCTACAATGAGCAGTTCTTC. Encoded protein: CAGSPGLHSYNEQFF. The full variable domain, in which reference TRBV9 and TRBJ2-1 provide the parts outside the CDR3, is DSGVTQTPKHLITATGQRVTLRCSPRSGDLSVYWYQQSLDQGLQFLIQYYNGEERAKGNILERFSAQQFPDLHSELNLSSLELGDSALYFCAGSPGLHSYNEQFFGPGTRLTVL.

The genes are TRBV4-1 and TRBJ2-5; 8 bases are a match to TRBD2. Looked up from germline, CDR1 is MGHRA and CDR2 is YSYEKL. The CDR3 has 16 amino acids. Unmatched junction bases numbered 5, after V lost 0 bases and J lost 2 bases. As DNA, the CDR3 is TGCGCCAGCAGCCAAGAACCTAGCGGGCATCAAGAGACCCAGTACTTC. Translating gives CASSQEPSGHQETQYF.

The chain's CDR3 is CASSQHGGEYEKLFF. DNA of the CDR3: TGTGCCAGCAGCCAACACGGAGGAGAGTATGAAAAACTGTTTTTT. The V and J genes are TRBV4-2 and TRBJ1-4; D gene ambiguous. CDR3 length: 15 amino acids. Germline assignment: CDR1 LGHNA and CDR2 YNFKEQ. The ends were cut back, 2 bases at V and 6 bases at J, with 13 bases in the middle.

V and J are TRBV29-1 and TRBJ2-7, with D perhaps matching TRBD2 (6 bases). This CDR3 spans 12 amino acids. V gave up 6 bases and J gave up 2 bases, with 11 bases separating them. Looked up from germline, CDR1 is SQVTM and CDR2 is ANQGSEA. CDR3 DNA: TGCAGCGTCTTGGACTACCCCTACGAGCAGTACTTC. It is translated as CSVLDYPYEQYF.

The V and J genes are TRBV5-1 and TRBJ2-3, with 7 bases fitting TRBD1. Germline CDR1 and CDR2: SGHRS and YFSETQ. The CDR3 consists of 15 residues. The junction had 6 bases not matched to a gene; V was cut back by 4 bases and J by 1 base. The CDR3 DNA follows: TGCGCCAGCAGCCTTCGGGACAGTGGCACAGATACGCAGTATTTT. The encoded protein is CASSLRDSGTDTQYF.

CDR3 DNA sequence: TGTGCCAGCAGCTTGGCTCCGGGGGGCAAAAACATTCAGTACTTC. This sequence encodes CASSLAPGGKNIQYF. This chain uses TRBV5-6 with TRBJ2-4; 7 bases are a match to TRBD2. Germline V gene lookup returns CDR1 SGHDT and CDR2 YYEEEE. The V segment lost 0 bases and the J segment 3 bases; nucleotides outside the gene matches: 3. The CDR3 consists of 15 residues. Together with reference TRBV5-6 and TRBJ2-4, the CDR3 gives the full variable domain: DAGVTQSPTHLIKTRGQQVTLRCSPKSGHDTVSWYQQALGQGPQFIFQYYEEEERQRGNFPDRFSGHQFPNYSSELNVNALLLGDSALYLCASSLAPGGKNIQYFGAGTRLSVL.

The V call is TRBV30, the J call TRBJ1-2; 9 bases align to TRBD1. Germline V gene data show CDR1 as GTSNPN and CDR2 as SVGIG (reference sequence). There are 13 residues in the CDR3. The V and J ends lost 3 bases and 4 bases, in that order; junction bases with no gene match: 3. CDR3 in amino acids: CAWRTGGSYGYTF. The CDR3 DNA is TGTGCCTGGAGGACAGGGGGGTCCTATGGCTACACCTTC.

The V and J genes are TRBV7-6 and TRBJ1-1; no firm D call. Looked up from germline, CDR1 is SGHVS and CDR2 is FNYEAQ. The CDR3 runs 16 residues. Trimming pared 5 bases from V and 1 base from J, leaving 17 bases between. CDR3 coding DNA: TGTGCCAGCAGCCCCCGGCATTTTGGGCCGAACACTGAAGCTTTCTTT. Residues: CASSPRHFGPNTEAFF.

The gene calls are TRBV5-1 and TRBJ1-1, with TRBD1 as a possible D gene (5 bases). The CDR3 extends over 15 amino acids. The V end was cut by 6 bases, the J end by 1 base, with 16 bases between. CDR1 SGHRS and CDR2 YFSETQ come from the germline V gene. The CDR3 is CASIPGDRPNTEAFF. The DNA for the CDR3 is TGCGCCAGCATCCCGGGAGACAGACCGAACACTGAAGCTTTCTTT.

This clone has just one count. The chain employs TRBV27 and TRBJ2-2; D is perhaps TRBD2 (5 bases). The CDR3 is made up of 15 amino acids. V was shortened by 7 bases and J by 7 bases, with 19 bases between the two germline ends. The V gene's germline CDR1 is MNHEY and CDR2 SMNVEV (reference sequence). The CDR3, as DNA: TGTGCCAGCAAGGTGCCATCGACTAATGTCGGGGAGCTGTTTTTT. Its translation: CASKVPSTNVGELFF.

J is TRBJ2-1 and V is TRBV5-4; D uncertain. Germline CDR1 is SGHNT and CDR2 is YYREEE (reference sequence). V shed 3 bases and J shed 0 bases, with 10 bases lying between them. This CDR3 comprises 15 residues. The CDR3 is CASSSEIGSYNEQFF. In nucleotides, the CDR3 is TGTGCCAGCAGCTCCGAGATTGGCTCCTACAATGAGCAGTTCTTC.

The V gene is TRBV2, the J gene TRBJ2-1; 13 nucleotides match TRBD2. This CDR3 is 21 amino acids long. The germline V gene encodes CDR1 SNHLY and CDR2 FYNNEI. The V segment lost 6 bases and the J segment 0 bases; nucleotides outside the gene matches: 17. CDR3 bases: TGTGCCAGCAGGGCTCGTCCATACGGACTAGCGGGGGCCCTCTCCTACAATGAGCAGTTCTTC. Translating gives CASRARPYGLAGALSYNEQFF.

Comment on this clone: The sample contains more than one DNA sequence encoding this CDR3. The V call is TRBV27, the J call TRBJ2-7; possibly TRBD1 for D (5 bases). Trimming removed 0 bases at V and 4 bases at J, with 7 bases between. This CDR3 contains 13 residues. From germline, CDR1 is MNHEY and CDR2 SMNVEV (reference sequence). The CDR3 region has the DNA TGTGCCAGCAGTTTATCGGCAGGGTACGAGCAGTACTTC. Protein product: CASSLSAGYEQYF.